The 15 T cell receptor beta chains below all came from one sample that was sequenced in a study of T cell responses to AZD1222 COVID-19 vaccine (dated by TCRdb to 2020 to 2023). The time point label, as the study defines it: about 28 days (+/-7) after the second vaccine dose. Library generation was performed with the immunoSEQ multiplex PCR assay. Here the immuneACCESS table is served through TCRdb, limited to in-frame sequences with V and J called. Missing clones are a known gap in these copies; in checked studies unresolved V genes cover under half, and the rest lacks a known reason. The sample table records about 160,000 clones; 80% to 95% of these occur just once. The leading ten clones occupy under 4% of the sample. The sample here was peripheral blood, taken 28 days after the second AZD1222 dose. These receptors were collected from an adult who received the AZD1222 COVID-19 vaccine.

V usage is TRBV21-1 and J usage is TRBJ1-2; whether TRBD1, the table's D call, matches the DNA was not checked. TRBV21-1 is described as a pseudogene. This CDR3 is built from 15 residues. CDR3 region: CASSKDRALMGGYTF. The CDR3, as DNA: TGTGCCAGCAGCAAAGACAGGGCCCTCATGGGCGGCTACACCTTC.

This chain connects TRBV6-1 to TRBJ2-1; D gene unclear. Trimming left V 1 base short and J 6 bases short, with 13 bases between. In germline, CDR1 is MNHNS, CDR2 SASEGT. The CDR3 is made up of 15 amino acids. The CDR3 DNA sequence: TGTGCCAGCAGTGAAGGCCCTCGGGTGCGCAATGAGCAGTTCTTC. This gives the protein CASSEGPRVRNEQFF.

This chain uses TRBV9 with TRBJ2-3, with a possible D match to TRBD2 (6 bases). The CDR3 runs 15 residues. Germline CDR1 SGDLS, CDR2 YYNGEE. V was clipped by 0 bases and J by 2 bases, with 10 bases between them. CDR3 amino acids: CASSVVRGTTDTQYF. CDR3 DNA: TGTGCCAGCAGCGTAGTGCGGGGCACCACAGATACGCAGTATTTT.

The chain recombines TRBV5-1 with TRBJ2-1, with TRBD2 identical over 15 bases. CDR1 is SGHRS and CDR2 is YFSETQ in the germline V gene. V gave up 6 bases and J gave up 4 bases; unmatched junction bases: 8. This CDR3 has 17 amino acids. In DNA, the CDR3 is TGCGCCAGCATCCCAGGACTAGCGGGAGGGAATTACAATGAGCAGTTCTTC. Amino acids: CASIPGLAGGNYNEQFF.

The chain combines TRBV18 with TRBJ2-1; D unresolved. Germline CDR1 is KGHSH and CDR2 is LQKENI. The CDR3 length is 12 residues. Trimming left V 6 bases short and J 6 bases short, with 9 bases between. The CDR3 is CASSPDTNEQFF. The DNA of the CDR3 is TGTGCCAGCTCCCCTGACACCAATGAGCAGTTCTTC. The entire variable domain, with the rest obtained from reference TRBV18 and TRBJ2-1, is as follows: NAGVMQNPRHLVRRRGQEARLRCSPMKGHSHVYWYRQLPEEGLKFMVYLQKENIIDESGMPKERFSAEFPKEGPSILRIQQVVRGDSAAYFCASSPDTNEQFFGPGTRLTVL.

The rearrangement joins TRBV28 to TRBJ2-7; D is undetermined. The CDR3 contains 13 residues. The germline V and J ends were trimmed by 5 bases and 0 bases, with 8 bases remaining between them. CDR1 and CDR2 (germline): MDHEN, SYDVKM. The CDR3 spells CASSLGGSYEQYF. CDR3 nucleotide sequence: TGTGCCAGCAGTCTTGGTGGCTCCTACGAGCAGTACTTC.

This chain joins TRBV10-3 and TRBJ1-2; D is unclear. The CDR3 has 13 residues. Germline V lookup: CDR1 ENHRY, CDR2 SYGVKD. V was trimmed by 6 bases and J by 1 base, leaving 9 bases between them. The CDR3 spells CAIRGIGNYGYTF. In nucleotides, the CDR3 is TGTGCCATCAGGGGGATAGGTAACTATGGCTACACCTTC.

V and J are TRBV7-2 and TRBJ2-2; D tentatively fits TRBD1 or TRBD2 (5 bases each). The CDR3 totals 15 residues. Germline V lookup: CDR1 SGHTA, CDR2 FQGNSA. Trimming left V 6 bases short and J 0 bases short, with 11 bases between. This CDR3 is CASRLDRANTGELFF. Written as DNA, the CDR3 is TGTGCCAGCAGACTAGACAGAGCGAACACCGGGGAGCTGTTTTTT.

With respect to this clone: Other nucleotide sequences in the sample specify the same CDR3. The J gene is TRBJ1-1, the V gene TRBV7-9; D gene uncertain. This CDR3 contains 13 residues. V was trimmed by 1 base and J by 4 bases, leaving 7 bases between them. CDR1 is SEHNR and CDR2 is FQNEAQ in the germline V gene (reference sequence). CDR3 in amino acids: CASSLEGGTEAFF. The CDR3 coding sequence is TGTGCCAGCAGCTTAGAAGGTGGCACTGAAGCTTTCTTT.

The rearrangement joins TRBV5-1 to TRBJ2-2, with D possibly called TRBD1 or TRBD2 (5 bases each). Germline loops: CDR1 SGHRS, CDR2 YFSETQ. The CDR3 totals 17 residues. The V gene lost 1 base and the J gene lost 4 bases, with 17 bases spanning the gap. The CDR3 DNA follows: TGCGCCAGCAGCTTGACCGGGACCAGAAGCGGCACCGGGGAGCTGTTTTTT. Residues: CASSLTGTRSGTGELFF.

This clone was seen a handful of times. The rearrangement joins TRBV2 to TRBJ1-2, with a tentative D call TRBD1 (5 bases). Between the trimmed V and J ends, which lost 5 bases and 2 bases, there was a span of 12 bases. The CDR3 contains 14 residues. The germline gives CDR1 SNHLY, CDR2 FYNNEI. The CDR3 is CASSPGPGNYGYTF. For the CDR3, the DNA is TGTGCCAGCAGTCCTGGACCAGGGAACTATGGCTACACCTTC.

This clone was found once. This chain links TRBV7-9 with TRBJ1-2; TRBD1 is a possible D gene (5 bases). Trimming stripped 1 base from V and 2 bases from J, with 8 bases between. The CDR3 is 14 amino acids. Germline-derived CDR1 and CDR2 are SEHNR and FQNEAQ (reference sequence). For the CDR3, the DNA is TGTGCCAGCAGCTTAGATCGGGGGAACTATGGCTACACCTTC. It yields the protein CASSLDRGNYGYTF.

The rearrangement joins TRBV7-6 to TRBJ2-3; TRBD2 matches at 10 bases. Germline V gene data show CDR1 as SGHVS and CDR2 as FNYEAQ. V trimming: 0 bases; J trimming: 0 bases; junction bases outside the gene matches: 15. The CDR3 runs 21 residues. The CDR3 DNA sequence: TGTGCCAGCAGCTTAGCGGTGGGGGCTAGCGGGAGACCTACTAGCACAGATACGCAGTATTTT. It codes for CASSLAVGASGRPTSTDTQYF.

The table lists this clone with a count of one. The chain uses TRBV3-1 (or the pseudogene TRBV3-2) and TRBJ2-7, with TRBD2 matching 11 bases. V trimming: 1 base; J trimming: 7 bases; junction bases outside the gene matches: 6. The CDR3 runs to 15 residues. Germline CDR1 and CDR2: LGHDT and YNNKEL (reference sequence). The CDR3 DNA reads TGTGCCAGCAGCCAAGGTCTAGCGGGAGGTGGGGAGCAGTACTTC. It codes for CASSQGLAGGGEQYF.

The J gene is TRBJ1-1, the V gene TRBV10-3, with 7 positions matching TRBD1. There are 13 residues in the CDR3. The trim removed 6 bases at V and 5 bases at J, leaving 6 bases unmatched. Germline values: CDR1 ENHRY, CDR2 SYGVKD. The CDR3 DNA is TGTGCCATCAGGAGACAGGGCGAGACTGAAGCTTTCTTT. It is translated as CAIRRQGETEAFF.